The T cell receptor (beta chain) described here comes from a study of vaccination effects on CD4 cells after COVID-19. Only in-frame clones appear in the TCRdb table, and some are missing; sequencing was by immunoSEQ multiplex PCR. In the table there are tens of thousands of clones, 75% of which are singletons. Points on this clone: Its antigen is not identified.

The CDR3 totals 14 residues. The trim removed 6 bases at V and 5 bases at J, leaving 9 bases unmatched. Germline V gene data show CDR1 as LNHDA and CDR2 as SQIVND (reference sequence). Study observations and caveats: The study found marked clonal contraction of infection- and vaccine-induced clones late after vaccination. Missing from the study were early post-infection timepoints, and its convalescent patients were few.

Prior to sequencing, the ViraFEST assay stimulated PBMC with viral peptide pools, which expanded the antigen-specific CD4+ T cells. Researchers isolated CD4+ T cells once roughly ten days of culture had elapsed. The vaccine recipients had no prior SARS-CoV-2 infection, with negative nucleocapsid antibodies. IL-2 medium was substituted for half the medium on days 3 and 7. The genes are TRBV19 and TRBJ1-1, with 7 bases identical to TRBD1. This clonotype originated in a human donor who received a COVID-19 vaccine. Here the sequenced sample was CD4+ T cells from PBMCs cultured with HCoV-OC43 spike peptides, taken before COVID-19 vaccination. Sample subset: HCoV-OC43 spike overlapping peptide pool stimulation. The CDR3 spells CASRSTGASTEAFF. CDR3 coding DNA: TGTGCCAGTAGGAGTACAGGGGCTTCGACTGAAGCTTTCTTT.